The 5 T cell receptor beta chains presented below share a single source sample, sequenced in a study of blood T cells in healthy people across ages. Next came a second PCR, run for about 6 to 11 cycles, which used a sample-barcoded 5' primer along with a J-beta primer mix. A single record per CDR3 protein comes from TCRdb applying MiXCR to the 5' RACE reads. This table holds about 680,000 distinct CDR3 sequences, approximately 49% found once. Sequenced material: blood. Source of these receptors: a woman in her fifties or sixties in good health.

The chain uses TRBV12-3 or TRBV12-4 and TRBJ1-4; D is possibly TRBD1 (6 bases). Trimming shortened V by 6 bases and J by 1 base, and 15 bases separated the two germline ends. The CDR3 loop spans 16 amino acids. CDR3 in amino acids: CASSRPTGQTNEKLFF. The CDR3 DNA reads as TGTGCCAGCAGCCGTCCGACAGGCCAAACTAATGAAAAACTGTTTTTT.

The chain recombines TRBV5-5 with TRBJ2-7; the D is unclear. This CDR3 comprises 13 residues. V was cut by 4 bases and J by 3 bases, with 11 bases left in between. CDR1 is SGHKS, CDR2 YYEKEE, per germline (reference sequence). The CDR3 loop is CASSQTVVYEQYF. CDR3 nucleotides: TGTGCCAGCAGCCAGACTGTCGTCTACGAGCAGTACTTC.

The chain links TRBV2 to TRBJ2-3; TRBD2 aligns across 10 bases. The CDR3 runs to 16 residues. CDR1 and CDR2 (germline): SNHLY, FYNNEI. The V gene end was trimmed by 2 bases and the J gene end by 4 bases; junction bases not matched to a gene: 6. CDR3 bases: TGTGCCAGCAGTGAATCACAAGCGGGAGGGGCAGATACGCAGTATTTT. Translating gives CASSESQAGGADTQYF.

This clonotype was observed a few times. The V and J genes are TRBV7-2 and TRBJ2-1, with TRBD2 identical over 7 bases. The V and J ends lost 5 bases and 1 base, in that order; junction bases with no gene match: 8. CDR3 length: 16 residues. In germline, CDR1 is SGHTA, CDR2 FQGNSA. CDR3 coding DNA: TGTGCCAGCAGCCCGCCGGGCGGGAGATCCTACAATGAGCAGTTCTTC. Protein sequence: CASSPPGGRSYNEQFF.

This rearrangement joins TRBV5-1 to TRBJ2-7, with TRBD2 matching over 11 bases. The CDR3 is 13 amino acids. CDR1 and CDR2 from the germline V gene are SGHRS and YFSETQ. The J segment lost 6 bases and the V segment lost 5 bases, leaving 4 bases of the junction unmatched. The CDR3 sequence is CASRDSGRVEQYF. The CDR3 DNA sequence: TGCGCCAGCAGAGATAGCGGGAGGGTCGAGCAGTACTTC. Looking up the rest from reference TRBV5-1 and TRBJ2-7 gives the full variable domain: KAGVTQTPRYLIKTRGQQVTLSCSPISGHRSVSWYQQTPGQGLQFLFEYFSETQRNKGNFPGRFSGRQFSNSRSEMNVSTLELGDSALYLCASRDSGRVEQYFGPGTRLTVT.